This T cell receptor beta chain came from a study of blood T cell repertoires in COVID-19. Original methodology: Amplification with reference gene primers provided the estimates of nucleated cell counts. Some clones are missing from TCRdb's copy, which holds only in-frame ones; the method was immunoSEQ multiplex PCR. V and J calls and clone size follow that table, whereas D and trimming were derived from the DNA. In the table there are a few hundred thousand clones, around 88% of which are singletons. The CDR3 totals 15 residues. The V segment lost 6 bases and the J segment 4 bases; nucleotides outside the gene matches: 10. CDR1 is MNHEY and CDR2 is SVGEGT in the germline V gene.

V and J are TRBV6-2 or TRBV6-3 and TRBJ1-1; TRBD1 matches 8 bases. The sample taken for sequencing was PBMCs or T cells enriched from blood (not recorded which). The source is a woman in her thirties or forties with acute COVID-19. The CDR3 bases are TGTGCCAGCAGCCCCAGGACAGGGCTAGGCACTGAAGCTTTCTTT. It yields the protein CASSPRTGLGTEAFF.